Sequencing of this TCR beta chain was carried out in a study of T-cell reconstitution after alpha-beta-depleted transplantation in children. Points from the study as a whole: Newly made T cells mostly supplied T-cell counts and diversity one year after transplant. TCRbeta diversity was high at day 60 in some patients (a result of surviving recipient T cells and thymic progenitors). Alpha-beta T cells about two months after transplant reportedly derived from several hundred expanded graft clones.

Remarks on this clonotype: Its antigen is unidentified. One junction end does not reproduce the germline sequence, and a read error may be involved.

Preparation of the TCRbeta library involved a method that used unique molecular identifiers. TCRdb re-derived calls from the PCR reads in MiXCR, one entry per CDR3 protein. The table records approximately 1,000,000 distinct CDR3 sequences, roughly 29% of them present only once. Sequencing used PBMCs, mostly from graft donor cells, obtained 360 days after TCRalphabeta/CD19-depleted stem cell transplant. The clonotype comes from a boy younger than two who had a stem cell transplant for SCID, so the T cells may come from the graft donor.

CDR3 region: CASMFPGLGRPRHF. The CDR3 DNA sequence: TGTGCCAGCATGTTTCCGGGACTAGGTCGACCCAGGCACTTC. The chain carries TRBV6-2 or TRBV6-3 and TRBJ2-4; 8 bases match TRBD2. The CDR3 extends over 14 amino acids. Germline CDR1 reads MNHEY; CDR2 reads SVGEGT.